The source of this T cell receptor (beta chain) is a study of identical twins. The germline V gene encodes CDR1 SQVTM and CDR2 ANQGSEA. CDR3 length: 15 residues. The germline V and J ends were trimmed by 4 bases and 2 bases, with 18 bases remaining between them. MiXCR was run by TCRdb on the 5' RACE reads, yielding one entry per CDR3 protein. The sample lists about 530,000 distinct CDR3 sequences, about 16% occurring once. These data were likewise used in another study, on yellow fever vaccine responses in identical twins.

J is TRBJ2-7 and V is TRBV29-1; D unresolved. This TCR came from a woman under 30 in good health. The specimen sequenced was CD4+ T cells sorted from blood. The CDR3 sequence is CSVVAPDGTTYEQYF. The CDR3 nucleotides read TGCAGCGTTGTTGCCCCGGACGGAACCACCTACGAGCAGTACTTC.